The next 28 T cell receptor beta chains were all read from a single sample in a study of glioma-infiltrating T cells after dendritic cell vaccination. Time point noted: after dendritic cell vaccination, including at tumor progression/relapse. TCRdb's copy holds only in-frame clones and misses some; the assay was immunoSEQ multiplex PCR. The data hold about 50,000 clones, with around nine tenths observed a single time. The sequences come from blood, collected after dendritic cell vaccination. These TCRs come from a human donor with glioblastoma.

The gene calls are TRBV28 and TRBJ1-5; no firm D call. Trimming pared 1 base from V and 5 bases from J, leaving 6 bases between. The CDR3 loop spans 13 amino acids. From germline, CDR1 is MDHEN and CDR2 SYDVKM. The chain's CDR3 is CASSLSGYQPQHF. The CDR3 nucleotides are TGTGCCAGCAGTTTATCGGGTTATCAGCCCCAGCATTTT.

The chain joins TRBV7-9 to TRBJ1-1; 8 bases are a match to TRBD1. Germline CDR1 is SEHNR and CDR2 is FQNEAQ (reference sequence). This CDR3 is built from 17 residues. The V gene end was trimmed by 2 bases and the J gene end by 6 bases; junction bases not matched to a gene: 14. CDR3 coding DNA: TGTGCCAGCAGCTTACTGGGCAGGGGGCGCGAACAGGCTGAAGCTTTCTTT. Translating it yields CASSLLGRGREQAEAFF.

The chain carries TRBV25-1 and TRBJ2-2; possibly TRBD2 for D (6 bases). From germline, CDR1 is MGHDK and CDR2 SYGVNS. Trimming took off 3 bases at V and 4 bases at J, with 12 bases between the two ends. This CDR3 is 15 amino acids long. CDR3 residues: CASSDLRRGTGELFF. CDR3 nucleotide sequence: TGTGCCAGCAGTGACCTAAGGAGGGGCACCGGGGAGCTGTTTTTT.

The J gene is TRBJ1-4, the V gene TRBV4-1; 9 bases are shared with TRBD1. V gave up 4 bases and J gave up 6 bases; unmatched junction bases: 9. The CDR3 runs to 16 residues. CDR1 and CDR2 from the germline V gene are MGHRA and YSYEKL. The CDR3: CASSRIRRDRDEKLFF. The CDR3 DNA reads as TGCGCCAGCAGCCGCATCCGCAGGGACAGGGATGAAAAACTGTTTTTT.

This sequence joins TRBV6-1 and TRBJ1-4; D uncertain. The CDR3 runs to 13 residues. Per germline, CDR1 MNHNS and CDR2 SASEGT. Trimming left V 5 bases short and J 5 bases short, with 9 bases between. CDR3: CASSTYPNEKLFF. For the CDR3, the DNA is TGTGCCAGCAGTACTTATCCCAATGAAAAACTGTTTTTT.

The chain links TRBV28 to TRBJ1-2, with D perhaps TRBD1 (6 bases). Germline-derived CDR1 and CDR2 are MDHEN and SYDVKM. The V end lost 6 bases, the J end lost 8 bases, and 31 bases lay between the germline ends. This CDR3 has 18 residues. DNA of the CDR3: TGTGCCAGCAGCCCCCGCGGCGGAGGCCCTACCCGGGGGGCGGGCTACACCTTC. It translates to CASSPRGGGPTRGAGYTF.

This clone was picked up one time. The chain joins TRBV28 to TRBJ2-7; the D gene is possibly TRBD2 (5 bases). The CDR3 totals 14 residues. V was trimmed by 3 bases and J by 7 bases, leaving 16 bases between them. CDR1 MDHEN and CDR2 SYDVKM come from the germline V gene. CDR3 amino acids: CASSLGGSREEQYF. CDR3 DNA sequence: TGTGCCAGCAGTTTGGGTGGGAGTCGGGAAGAGCAGTACTTC.

The rearrangement uses TRBV27 and TRBJ2-1; the match to TRBD2 covers 7 bases. The V segment lost 7 bases and the J segment 2 bases; nucleotides outside the gene matches: 5. CDR3 length: 14 residues. CDR1 is MNHEY, CDR2 SMNVEV, per germline (reference sequence). CDR3 residues: CASTQRDPYNEQFF. The CDR3 DNA sequence: TGTGCCAGCACTCAGCGGGACCCCTACAATGAGCAGTTCTTC.

This chain joins TRBV7-9 and TRBJ2-1, with 12 bases identical to TRBD2. Losses at the gene ends were 4 bases for V and 8 bases for J; bases not matched to a gene: 6. The V gene's germline CDR1 is SEHNR and CDR2 FQNEAQ (reference sequence). This CDR3 has 15 amino acids. The CDR3 nucleotides read TGTGCCAGCAGCTCTAGCGGGAGGGCCTATCATGAGCAGTTCTTC. Protein product: CASSSSGRAYHEQFF.

The genes are TRBV14 and TRBJ1-2, with 10 bases fitting TRBD1. The germline gives CDR1 SGHDN, CDR2 FVKESK. V trimming: 1 base; J trimming: 6 bases; junction bases outside the gene matches: 5. The length of the CDR3 is 15 residues. CDR3 nucleotides: TGTGCCAGCAGCCAAGCCTTGACAGGGGGCAATGGCTACACCTTC. As protein: CASSQALTGGNGYTF.

The V gene is TRBV6-6, the J gene TRBJ2-7, with D perhaps TRBD2 (5 bases). Germline V CDR1 and CDR2: MNHNY, SVGAGI (reference sequence). The CDR3 is 13 residues long. V shed 7 bases and J shed 3 bases, with 13 bases lying between them. Here the CDR3 reads CASNRAGVYEQYF. CDR3 nucleotide sequence: TGTGCCAGCAATAGGGCCGGGGTCTACGAGCAGTACTTC.

This clone appeared once. This rearrangement joins TRBV25-1 to TRBJ1-4; the D gene is possibly TRBD1 (5 bases). Germline CDR1 is MGHDK and CDR2 is SYGVNS. The CDR3 extends over 15 amino acids. V lost 10 bases to trimming and J lost 10 bases, with 25 bases between them. CDR3 DNA: TGTGCCACCTCGGGGTCGGGAAGAGTGGGGGGAAAACTGTTTTTT. This sequence encodes CATSGSGRVGGKLFF.

The rearrangement joins TRBV19 to TRBJ1-6, with D hard to call. The length of the CDR3 is 14 residues. Germline V gene data show CDR1 as LNHDA and CDR2 as SQIVND (reference sequence). Deletions cut 0 bases from V and 7 bases from J, with 7 bases between. CDR3: CASSIDGGNSPLHF. Here the CDR3 DNA reads TGTGCCAGTAGTATAGACGGCGGGAATTCACCCCTCCACTTT.

V and J are TRBV29-1 and TRBJ2-2; 7 bases line up with TRBD1. This CDR3 has 15 residues. CDR1 is SQVTM, CDR2 ANQGSEA, per germline. V lost 1 base, J lost 7 bases, and 9 bases stayed unmatched. The CDR3 region is CSVEVGRGLIGELFF. CDR3 coding DNA: TGCAGCGTTGAAGTTGGAAGGGGGCTAATCGGGGAGCTGTTTTTT.

The chain uses TRBV6-5 and TRBJ1-3; D is unresolved. In germline, CDR1 is MNHEY, CDR2 SVGAGI. The CDR3 length is 13 residues. Trimming left V 2 bases short and J 6 bases short, with 8 bases between. The CDR3 reads CASSYPAENTIYF. CDR3 DNA sequence: TGTGCCAGCAGTTACCCCGCAGAAAACACCATATATTTT.

The rearrangement links TRBV6-5 to TRBJ2-7; the D is unclear. CDR3 size: 15 residues. Trimming took 5 bases from V and 1 from J, leaving 15 bases between them. Germline V gene lookup returns CDR1 MNHEY and CDR2 SVGAGI. CDR3 region: CASSPATTRSYEQYF. CDR3 sequence (DNA): TGTGCCAGCAGTCCGGCAACCACGCGGTCCTACGAGCAGTACTTC.

V is TRBV27 and J is TRBJ1-1, with 10 bases identical to TRBD1. The ends lost 6 bases at V and 11 bases at J; junction bases unmatched: 6. The CDR3 runs 12 residues. Germline CDR1 reads MNHEY; CDR2 reads SMNVEV (reference sequence). For the CDR3, the DNA is TGTGCCAGCAGCCCCGACAGGGGGCGTGCTTTCTTT. Its protein is CASSPDRGRAFF.

This rearrangement joins TRBV27 to TRBJ1-2; tentative D call: TRBD1 (5 bases). Trimming pared 8 bases from V and 4 bases from J, leaving 14 bases between. The CDR3 has 13 residues. CDR1 and CDR2 from the germline V gene are MNHEY and SMNVEV (reference sequence). CDR3 sequence (DNA): TGTGCCAGCTCTAGCGACAGATTCTATGGCTACACCTTC. Protein sequence: CASSSDRFYGYTF.

This chain uses TRBV28 with TRBJ2-7; maybe TRBD1 (6 bases). The germline CDR1 and CDR2 sequences are MDHEN and SYDVKM. The CDR3 loop spans 17 amino acids. Trimming removed 5 bases from V and 4 bases from J, with 24 bases in between. As DNA, the CDR3 is TGTGCCAGCAGTCCCCTCGACAGGACACGAGGGGTATACGAGCAGTACTTC. Amino acids: CASSPLDRTRGVYEQYF.

This chain connects TRBV18 to TRBJ1-1; D may be TRBD1 (5 bases). Germline V gene lookup returns CDR1 KGHSH and CDR2 LQKENI. The CDR3 runs to 13 residues. Between the trimmed V and J ends, which lost 2 bases and 3 bases, there was a span of 7 bases. The CDR3, as DNA: TGTGCCAGCTCACCAGTCAGGGACACTGAAGCTTTCTTT. This codes for CASSPVRDTEAFF. Together with reference TRBV18 and TRBJ1-1, the CDR3 gives the full variable domain: NAGVMQNPRHLVRRRGQEARLRCSPMKGHSHVYWYRQLPEEGLKFMVYLQKENIIDESGMPKERFSAEFPKEGPSILRIQQVVRGDSAAYFCASSPVRDTEAFFGQGTRLTVV.

This sequence joins TRBV6-6 and TRBJ2-7, with unresolved D. Trimming took off 7 bases at V and 0 bases at J, with 16 bases between the two ends. The CDR3 length is 15 residues. Germline CDR1 reads MNHNY; CDR2 reads SVGAGI (reference sequence). The CDR3: CASTDRVPPSYEQYF. DNA of the CDR3: TGTGCCAGCACCGACCGGGTCCCACCCTCCTACGAGCAGTACTTC.

The genes are TRBV19 and TRBJ2-7, with 9 bases aligning to TRBD1. In germline, CDR1 is LNHDA, CDR2 SQIVND (reference sequence). The J segment lost 3 bases and the V segment lost 5 bases, leaving 8 bases of the junction unmatched. The CDR3 runs 15 residues. For the CDR3, the DNA is TGTGCCAGTAGTCCAACCGGGACAGGGTACTACGAGCAGTACTTC. Amino acid sequence: CASSPTGTGYYEQYF.

The chain joins TRBV7-9 to TRBJ2-2; no clear D. The CDR3 spans 13 residues. V lost 5 bases to trimming and J lost 0 bases, with 4 bases between them. Germline V CDR1 and CDR2: SEHNR, FQNEAQ (reference sequence). In DNA, the CDR3 is TGTGCCAGCAGCCATGCGAACACCGGGGAGCTGTTTTTT. The encoded protein is CASSHANTGELFF.

The genes are TRBV28 and TRBJ1-5; TRBD1 is a possible D gene (5 bases). Germline assignment: CDR1 MDHEN and CDR2 SYDVKM. The CDR3 totals 14 residues. V was cut by 4 bases and J by 2 bases, with 9 bases left in between. CDR3 residues: CASSSIGGNQPQHF. DNA of the CDR3: TGTGCCAGCAGTTCGATAGGGGGCAATCAGCCCCAGCATTTT.

This clone has only one observation. The chain uses TRBV11-2 and TRBJ2-1; 10 bases line up with TRBD2. The germline CDR1 and CDR2 sequences are SGHAT and FQNNGV. V shed 4 bases, J shed 4 bases, and the junction held 10 bases outside the gene matches. The CDR3 covers 17 residues. The CDR3 sequence is CASSSSRTSGMYNEQFF. The CDR3 region has the DNA TGTGCCAGCAGCTCGTCGAGGACTAGCGGCATGTACAATGAGCAGTTCTTC.

The rearrangement joins TRBV10-3 to TRBJ2-6; D uncertain. This CDR3 spans 12 amino acids. V shed 10 bases and J shed 4 bases, with 8 bases lying between them. The V gene's germline CDR1 is ENHRY and CDR2 SYGVKD. The CDR3 sequence is CATAQGANVLTF. DNA for the CDR3: TGTGCCACCGCCCAGGGGGCCAACGTCCTGACTTTC.

This clone occurred once. The chain employs TRBV11-1 and TRBJ1-3; D unresolved. Trimming shortened V by 6 bases and J by 4 bases, and 10 bases separated the two germline ends. The CDR3 is made up of 13 amino acids. Germline assignment: CDR1 SGHAT and CDR2 FQDESV (reference sequence). The CDR3: CASRESAGNTIYF. The CDR3 DNA reads as TGTGCCAGCAGGGAGAGCGCCGGAAACACCATATATTTT.

This chain links TRBV7-9 with TRBJ1-5; no clear D. Germline V CDR1 and CDR2: SEHNR, FQNEAQ (reference sequence). Trimming took off 3 bases at V and 7 bases at J, with 10 bases between the two ends. The length of the CDR3 is 13 residues. Written as DNA, the CDR3 is TGTGCCAGCAGCTTCGGGGAATCACAGCCCCAGCATTTT. Translation gives CASSFGESQPQHF.